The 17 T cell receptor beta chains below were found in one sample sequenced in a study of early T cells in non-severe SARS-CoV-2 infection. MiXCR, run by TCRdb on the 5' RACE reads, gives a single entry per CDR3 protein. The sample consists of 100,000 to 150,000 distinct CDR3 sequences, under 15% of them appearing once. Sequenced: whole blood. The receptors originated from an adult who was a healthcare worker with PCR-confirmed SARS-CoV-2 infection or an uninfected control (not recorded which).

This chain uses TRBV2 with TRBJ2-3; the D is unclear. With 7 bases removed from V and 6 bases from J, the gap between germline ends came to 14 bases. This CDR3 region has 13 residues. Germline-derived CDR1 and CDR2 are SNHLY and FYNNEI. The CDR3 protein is CASTARNADTQYF. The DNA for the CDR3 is TGTGCCAGCACCGCCCGCAACGCGGATACGCAGTATTTT.

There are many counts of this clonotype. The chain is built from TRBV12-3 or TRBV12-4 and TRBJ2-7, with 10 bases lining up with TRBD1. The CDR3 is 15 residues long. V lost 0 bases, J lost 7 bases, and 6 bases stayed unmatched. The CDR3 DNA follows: TGTGCCAGCAGTTTAGCGGAGACAGGGGGCGATGAGCAGTACTTC. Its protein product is CASSLAETGGDEQYF.

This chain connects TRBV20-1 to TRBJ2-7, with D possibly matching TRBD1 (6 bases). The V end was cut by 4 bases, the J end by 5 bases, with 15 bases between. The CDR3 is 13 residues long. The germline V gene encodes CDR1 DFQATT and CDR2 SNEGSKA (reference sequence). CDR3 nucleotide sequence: TGCAGTGCTACCCGGACAGAGGGCAACGAGCAGTACTTC. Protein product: CSATRTEGNEQYF.

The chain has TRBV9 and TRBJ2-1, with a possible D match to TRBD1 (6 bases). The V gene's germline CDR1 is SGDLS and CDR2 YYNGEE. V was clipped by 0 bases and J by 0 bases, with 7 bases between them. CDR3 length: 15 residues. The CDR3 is CASSVGGGSYNEQFF. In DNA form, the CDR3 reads TGTGCCAGCAGCGTAGGAGGGGGCTCCTACAATGAGCAGTTCTTC.

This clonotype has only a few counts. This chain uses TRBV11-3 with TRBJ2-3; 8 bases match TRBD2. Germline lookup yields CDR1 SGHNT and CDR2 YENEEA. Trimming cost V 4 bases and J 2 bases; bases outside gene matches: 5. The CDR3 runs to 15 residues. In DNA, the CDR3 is TGTGCCAGCAGCTCGCGGGGGGCCAACACAGATACGCAGTATTTT. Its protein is CASSSRGANTDTQYF.

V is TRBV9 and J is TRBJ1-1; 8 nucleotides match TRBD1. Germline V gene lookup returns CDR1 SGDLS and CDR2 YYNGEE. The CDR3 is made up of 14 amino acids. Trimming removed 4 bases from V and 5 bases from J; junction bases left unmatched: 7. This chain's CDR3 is CASSQDREWTEAFF. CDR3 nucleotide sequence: TGTGCCAGCAGCCAGGACAGGGAGTGGACTGAAGCTTTCTTT. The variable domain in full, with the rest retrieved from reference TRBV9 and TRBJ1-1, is DSGVTQTPKHLITATGQRVTLRCSPRSGDLSVYWYQQSLDQGLQFLIQYYNGEERAKGNILERFSAQQFPDLHSELNLSSLELGDSALYFCASSQDREWTEAFFGQGTRLTVV.

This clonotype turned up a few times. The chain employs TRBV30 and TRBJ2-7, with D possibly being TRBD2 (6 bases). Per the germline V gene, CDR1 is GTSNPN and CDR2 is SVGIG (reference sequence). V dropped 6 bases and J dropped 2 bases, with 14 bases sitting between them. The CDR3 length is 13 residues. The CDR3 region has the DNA TGTGCCTGTAGCTGGGCGGGGACCTACGAGCAGTACTTC. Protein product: CACSWAGTYEQYF.

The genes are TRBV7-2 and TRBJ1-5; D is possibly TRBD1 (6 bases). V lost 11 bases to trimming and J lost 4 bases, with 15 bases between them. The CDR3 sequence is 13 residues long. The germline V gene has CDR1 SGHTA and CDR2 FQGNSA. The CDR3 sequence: CASAGRGNQPQHF. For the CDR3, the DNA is TGTGCCTCAGCGGGAAGGGGGAATCAGCCCCAGCATTTT.

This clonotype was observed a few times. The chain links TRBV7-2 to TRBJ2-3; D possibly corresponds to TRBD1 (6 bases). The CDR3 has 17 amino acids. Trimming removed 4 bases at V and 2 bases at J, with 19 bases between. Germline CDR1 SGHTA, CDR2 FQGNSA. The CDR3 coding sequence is TGTGCCAGCAGCTCTATAAACGACAGGCAACTCACAGATACGCAGTATTTT. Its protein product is CASSSINDRQLTDTQYF.

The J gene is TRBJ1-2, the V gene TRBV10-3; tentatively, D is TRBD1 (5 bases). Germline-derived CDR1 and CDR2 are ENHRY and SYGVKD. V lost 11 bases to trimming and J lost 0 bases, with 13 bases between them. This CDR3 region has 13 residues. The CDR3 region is CAGGTESNYGYTF. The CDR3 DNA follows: TGTGCCGGCGGGACGGAATCTAACTATGGCTACACCTTC.

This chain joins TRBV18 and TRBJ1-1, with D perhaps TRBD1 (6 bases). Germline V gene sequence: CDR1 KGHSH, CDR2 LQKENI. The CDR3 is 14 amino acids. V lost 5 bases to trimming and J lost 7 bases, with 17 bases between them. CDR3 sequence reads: CASSSLAGEIEAFF. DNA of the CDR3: TGTGCCAGCTCAAGCCTAGCAGGGGAGATTGAAGCTTTCTTT.

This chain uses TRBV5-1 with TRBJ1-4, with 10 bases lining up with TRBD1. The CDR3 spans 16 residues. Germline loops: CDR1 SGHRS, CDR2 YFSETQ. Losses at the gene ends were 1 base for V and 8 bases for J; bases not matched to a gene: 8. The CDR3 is CASSLLRDRGGEKLFF. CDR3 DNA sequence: TGCGCCAGCAGCTTGCTCCGGGACAGGGGAGGGGAAAAACTGTTTTTT.

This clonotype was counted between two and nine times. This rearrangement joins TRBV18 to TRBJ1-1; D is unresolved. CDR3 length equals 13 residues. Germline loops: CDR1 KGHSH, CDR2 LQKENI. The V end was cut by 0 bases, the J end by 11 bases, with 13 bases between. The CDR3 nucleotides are TGTGCCAGCTCACCACCCGCTTCTAGCTGGGCTTTCTTT. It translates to CASSPPASSWAFF. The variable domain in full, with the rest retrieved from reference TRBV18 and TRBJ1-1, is NAGVMQNPRHLVRRRGQEARLRCSPMKGHSHVYWYRQLPEEGLKFMVYLQKENIIDESGMPKERFSAEFPKEGPSILRIQQVVRGDSAAYFCASSPPASSWAFFGQGTRLTVV.

Here the CDR3 DNA reads TGTGCCAGCAGCTTATTAGGGGGGACTTTCTCTGGAAACACCATATATTTT. Translating gives CASSLLGGTFSGNTIYF. V usage is TRBV7-2 and J usage is TRBJ1-3, with a tentative D call TRBD1 (6 bases). The ends were cut back, 2 bases at V and 0 bases at J, with 14 bases in the middle. CDR1 and CDR2 (germline): SGHTA, FQGNSA. The CDR3 loop spans 17 amino acids. Using reference TRBV7-2 and TRBJ1-3 for the parts outside the CDR3, the full variable domain is GAGVSQSPSNKVTEKGKDVELRCDPISGHTALYWYRQSLGQGLEFLIYFQGNSAPDKSGLPSDRFSAERTGGSVSTLTIQRTQQEDSAVYLCASSLLGGTFSGNTIYFGEGSWLTVV.

This CDR3 reads CASSGSGGTDTQYF. In DNA, the CDR3 is TGTGCCAGCAGTGGATCGGGGGGCACAGATACGCAGTATTTT. This chain links TRBV25-1 with TRBJ2-3, with a possible D match to TRBD2 (6 bases). Per the germline V gene, CDR1 is MGHDK and CDR2 is SYGVNS. This CDR3 spans 14 amino acids. V was trimmed by 4 bases and J by 1 base, leaving 9 bases between them. The whole variable domain, filled in from reference TRBV25-1 and TRBJ2-3, reads EADIYQTPRYLVIGTGKKITLECSQTMGHDKMYWYQQDPGMELHLIHYSYGVNSTEKGDLSSESTVSRIRTEHFPLTLESARPSHTSQYLCASSGSGGTDTQYFGPGTRLTVL.

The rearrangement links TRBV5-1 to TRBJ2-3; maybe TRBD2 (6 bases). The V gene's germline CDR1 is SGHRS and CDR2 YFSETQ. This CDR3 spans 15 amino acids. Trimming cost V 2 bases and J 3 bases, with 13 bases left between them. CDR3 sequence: CASSFGAGRTDTQYF. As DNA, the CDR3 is TGCGCCAGCAGCTTTGGAGCAGGGAGGACAGATACGCAGTATTTT.

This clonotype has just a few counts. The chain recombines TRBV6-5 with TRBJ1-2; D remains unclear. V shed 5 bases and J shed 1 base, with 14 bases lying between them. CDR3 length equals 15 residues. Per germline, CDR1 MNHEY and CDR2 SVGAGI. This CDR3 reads CASSLSPGLNYGYTF. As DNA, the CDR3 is TGTGCCAGCAGTCTTTCACCGGGCCTTAACTATGGCTACACCTTC.